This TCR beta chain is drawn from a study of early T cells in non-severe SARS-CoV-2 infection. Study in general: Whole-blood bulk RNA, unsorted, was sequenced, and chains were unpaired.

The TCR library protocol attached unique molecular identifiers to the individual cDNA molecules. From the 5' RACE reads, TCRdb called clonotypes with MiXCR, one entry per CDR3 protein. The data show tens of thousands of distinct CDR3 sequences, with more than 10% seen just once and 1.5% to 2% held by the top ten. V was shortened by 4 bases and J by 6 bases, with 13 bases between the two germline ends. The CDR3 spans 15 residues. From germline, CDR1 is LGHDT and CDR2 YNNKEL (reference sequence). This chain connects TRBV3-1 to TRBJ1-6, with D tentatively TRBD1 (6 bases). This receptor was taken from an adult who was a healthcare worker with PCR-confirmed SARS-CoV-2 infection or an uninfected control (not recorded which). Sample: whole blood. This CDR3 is CASSRVDSGNSPLHF. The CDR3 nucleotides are TGTGCCAGCAGCCGGGTGGACAGCGGTAATTCACCCCTCCACTTT.